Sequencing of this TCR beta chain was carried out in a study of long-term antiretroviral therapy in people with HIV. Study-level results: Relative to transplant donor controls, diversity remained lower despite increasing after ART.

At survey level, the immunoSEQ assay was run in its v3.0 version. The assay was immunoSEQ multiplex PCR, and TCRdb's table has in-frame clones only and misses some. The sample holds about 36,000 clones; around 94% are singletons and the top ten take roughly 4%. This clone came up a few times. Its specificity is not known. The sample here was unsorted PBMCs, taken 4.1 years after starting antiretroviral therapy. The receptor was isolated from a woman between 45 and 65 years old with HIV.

CDR3 in DNA: TGTGCCAGCAGTGTACAGCCCCTAAGCTATGGCTACACCTTC. It encodes CASSVQPLSYGYTF. The genes are TRBV2 and TRBJ1-2; no clear D. Germline V gene data show CDR1 as SNHLY and CDR2 as FYNNEI. The CDR3 is made up of 14 amino acids. Trimming took off 4 bases at V and 4 bases at J, with 13 bases between the two ends.